The entry that follows covers one TCR beta chain sequence. What it binds is not known. Described treatment: oral pan-JAK inhibitor, 5-10 mg twice daily. It was cDNA, reverse transcribed from extracted RNA, that served as the sequencing template. Sequenced by immunoSEQ multiplex PCR; TCRdb stores in-frame clones only, minus some. The sample contains 150,000 to 200,000 clones, less than 75% of which appear only once. This record belongs to a study of CD8+ T cells in alopecia areata. Findings and caveats of the study: There was only one nonresponder, so it was unclear how baseline CD8+ expansion relates to response. Mouse data revealed clearer TCR sharing than patient data did, a gap possibly tied to HLA. In scalp samples, resident alphabeta T cells of normal skin are also sequenced. Among the top 100, expanded CD8+ clones were significantly decreased by tofacitinib, as was scalp clonality.

The receptor comes from a human donor with alopecia areata. The input for sequencing was CD4+ T cells sorted from blood, taken at week 56, from a patient treated with tofacitinib.

The chain's CDR3 is CSVGDSANQPQHF. CDR3 nucleotides: TGCAGCGTTGGGGACAGCGCCAATCAGCCCCAGCATTTT. The gene calls are TRBV29-1 and TRBJ1-5; 7 nucleotides line up with TRBD1. Germline CDR1 reads SQVTM; CDR2 reads ANQGSEA. V shed 4 bases and J 3 bases; nucleotides not matched to a gene: 3. This CDR3 has 13 residues.